The TCR beta chain under discussion was sequenced for a study of identical twins. Worth noting for this clonotype: The antigen remains unidentified.

Study-wide findings and caveats: Modelling approaches yielded underestimates of out-of-frame TCR alpha sharing between monozygotic twins. Cross-sectional statistical analysis, not tracking of the same donors, underpinned the conclusions.

A single record per CDR3 protein comes from TCRdb applying MiXCR to the 5' RACE reads. The top ten hold around 1.5% of the sample, which has about 890,000 distinct CDR3 sequences, 12% seen once. The CDR3 is 13 residues long. Between the trimmed V and J ends, which lost 5 bases and 6 bases, there was a span of 14 bases. These data also formed part of another study, on yellow fever vaccine responses in identical twins. That report notes: The T cell response to vaccination in identical twins was reportedly partly convergent and partly personalized.

This chain joins TRBV12-3 or TRBV12-4 and TRBJ2-7; either TRBD1 or TRBD2 may fit D (5 bases each). This TCR derives from a woman aged 18-29 years in good health. Sequenced sample: PBMCs. The CDR3 sequence is CASSLGPTAEQYV. CDR3 bases: TGTGCCAGCAGTCTGGGACCGACCGCCGAGCAGTACGTC.